Presented here are 18 T cell receptor beta chains from one specimen sequenced in a study of T cells in Graves' hyperthyroidism and ophthalmopathy. What was amplified from RNA transcripts were TCR beta CDR3 regions. HTBI primers were the set used in a first-round RT-PCR of the TCR CDR3. TCRdb independently ran MiXCR on the multiplex PCR reads; one entry per CDR3 protein. The top ten clones hold approximately 30% of a sample with around 300,000 distinct CDR3 sequences, 25% to 30% of them seen once. Sequenced: blood. These receptors were obtained from a man in his forties or fifties with Graves' hyperthyroidism that later progressed to Graves' ophthalmopathy.

Many counts were recorded for this clonotype. The chain uses TRBV27 and TRBJ1-1, with 7 bases fitting TRBD1. Germline trimming cut 5 bases from V and 5 bases from J; bases unmatched to any gene: 11. Germline CDR1 reads MNHEY; CDR2 reads SMNVEV (reference sequence). The CDR3 sequence is 15 residues long. The CDR3 sequence is CASSKTRQGGTEAFF. In nucleotides, the CDR3 is TGTGCCAGCAGTAAAACCCGACAGGGTGGAACTGAAGCTTTCTTT.

This clonotype was detected a few times. V usage is TRBV6-1 and J usage is TRBJ1-2; D unclear. CDR1 and CDR2 (germline): MNHNS, SASEGT. The V gene lost 6 bases and the J gene lost 5 bases, with 10 bases spanning the gap. This CDR3 has 12 amino acids. CDR3 DNA: TGTGCCAGCAGCCCTACGCTATATGGCTACACCTTC. Translating it yields CASSPTLYGYTF.

The table lists this clonotype with a few counts. A read error may explain this, as a much larger clone is one base away. V usage is TRBV28 and J usage is TRBJ2-5; possibly TRBD2 for D (5 bases). CDR1 is MDHEN and CDR2 is SYDVKM in the germline V gene. CDR3 size: 15 residues. The CDR3 DNA reads as TGTGCCAGCAGTTTATTTTGGGGAGACCAAGAGACCCGGTACTTC. The encoded protein is CASSLFWGDQETRYF. Complete variable domain (other parts from reference TRBV28 and TRBJ2-5): DVKVTQSSRYLVKRTGEKVFLECVQDMDHENMFWYRQDPGLGLRLIYFSYDVKMKEKGDIPEGYSVSREKKERFSLILESASTNQTSMYLCASSLFWGDQETRYFGPGTRLLVL.

This chain connects TRBV15 to TRBJ2-7; D gene unclear. This CDR3 has 15 residues. The germline V gene encodes CDR1 LNHNV and CDR2 YYDKDF (reference sequence). V lost 1 base and J 12 bases, leaving 22 bases between the germline ends. CDR3 coding DNA: TGTGCCACCAGCAGAGCCAGGTTCCCCCCTACGTCGCGGTACTTC. Translated, it gives CATSRARFPPTSRYF.

This chain links TRBV29-1 with TRBJ1-2; D remains unclear. V dropped 7 bases and J dropped 3 bases, with 12 bases sitting between them. The CDR3 extends over 12 amino acids. Looked up from germline, CDR1 is SQVTM and CDR2 is ANQGSEA. CDR3 residues: CSGSEGDYGYTF. The CDR3 bases are TGCAGCGGCTCGGAGGGTGACTATGGCTACACCTTC.

This clonotype was recorded at least ten times. The chain recombines TRBV2 with TRBJ1-1; TRBD1 matches 10 bases. Germline CDR1 is SNHLY and CDR2 is FYNNEI. Trimming took 8 bases from V and 0 from J; bases not matched to a gene: 9. The CDR3 has 16 amino acids. CDR3 DNA sequence: TGTGCCAGCCTAGGACAGGGGGTTTTGGTGAACACTGAAGCTTTCTTT. Its protein is CASLGQGVLVNTEAFF.

Ten or more counts support this clonotype. The CDR3 loop is CASSPWTGMRESYEQYF. The CDR3 DNA reads TGTGCCAGTAGCCCCTGGACAGGGATGAGGGAATCCTACGAGCAGTACTTC. J is TRBJ2-7 and V is TRBV19; TRBD1 matches 8 bases. CDR1 and CDR2 from the germline V gene are LNHDA and SQIVND (reference sequence). V shed 6 bases, J shed 1 base, and the junction held 14 bases outside the gene matches. This CDR3 contains 17 residues.

This clonotype was picked up many times. This rearrangement joins TRBV6-1 to TRBJ2-4; possible D gene TRBD2, 5 bases. CDR1 and CDR2 (germline): MNHNS, SASEGT. With 6 bases removed from V and 0 bases from J, the gap between germline ends came to 21 bases. The CDR3 has 18 amino acids. The CDR3 sequence is CASSADILADIAKNIQYF. The DNA for the CDR3 is TGTGCCAGCAGCGCGGATATCCTAGCAGATATAGCCAAAAACATTCAGTACTTC.

The chain uses TRBV12-3 or TRBV12-4 and TRBJ2-7, with 9 bases aligning to TRBD1. The CDR3 extends over 15 amino acids. Trimming removed 6 bases from V and 2 bases from J; junction bases left unmatched: 8. The CDR3 DNA reads TGTGCCAGCAGCCGAGCCGGGACAGGGACCTACGAGCAGTACTTC. Its translation is CASSRAGTGTYEQYF.

This clonotype was seen many times. This chain uses TRBV6-4 with TRBJ2-7, with D possibly matching TRBD2 (6 bases). Germline V gene sequence: CDR1 MRHNA, CDR2 SNTAGT. There are 17 residues in the CDR3. The V gene lost 7 bases and the J gene lost 1 base, with 23 bases spanning the gap. The CDR3 region has the DNA TGTGCCAGCAATGGTGTGGGGGGATTCCAGATATCCTACGAGCAGTACTTC. Its protein is CASNGVGGFQISYEQYF.

This clonotype occurred many times. The CDR3 sequence is CASSAQGPSYEQYF. In nucleotides, the CDR3 is TGTGCCAGCAGTGCCCAGGGTCCCTCCTACGAGCAGTACTTC. The chain uses TRBV6-1 and TRBJ2-7; D perhaps matches TRBD1 (5 bases). CDR3 length equals 14 residues. V gave up 4 bases and J gave up 0 bases, with 10 bases separating them. Per the germline V gene, CDR1 is MNHNS and CDR2 is SASEGT.

The chain carries TRBV12-3 or TRBV12-4 and TRBJ1-5; 9 nucleotides line up with TRBD1. Trimming at V came to 6 bases and at J to 7 bases, leaving 7 bases not matched to a gene. The CDR3 covers 14 residues. CDR3 DNA: TGTGCCAGCAGCCAAGGGACAGGGTTGCAGCCCCAGCATTTT. Protein sequence: CASSQGTGLQPQHF.

This clonotype was recorded many times. The rearrangement uses TRBV5-1 and TRBJ2-7; D perhaps matches TRBD2 (6 bases). With 0 bases removed from V and 5 bases from J, the gap between germline ends came to 15 bases. The length of the CDR3 is 15 residues. Germline CDR1 and CDR2: SGHRS and YFSETQ. CDR3 sequence reads: CASSLVAGSSDEQYF. In nucleotides, the CDR3 is TGCGCCAGCAGCTTGGTGGCGGGGAGTTCTGACGAGCAGTACTTC. The full variable domain, rest sourced from reference TRBV5-1 and TRBJ2-7, is KAGVTQTPRYLIKTRGQQVTLSCSPISGHRSVSWYQQTPGQGLQFLFEYFSETQRNKGNFPGRFSGRQFSNSRSEMNVSTLELGDSALYLCASSLVAGSSDEQYFGPGTRLTVT.

This clonotype has a count of ten or more. V gene TRBV12-3 or TRBV12-4 combines with J gene TRBJ2-7, with 9 bases identical to TRBD2. This CDR3 contains 15 residues. V shed 3 bases, J shed 2 bases, and the junction held 5 bases outside the gene matches. The CDR3 here is CASSLGAGGTYEQYF. The CDR3 coding sequence is TGTGCCAGCAGTTTGGGAGCGGGAGGAACCTACGAGCAGTACTTC.

This clonotype was counted at least ten times. The gene calls are TRBV6-2 or TRBV6-3 and TRBJ2-1; possibly TRBD1 for D (6 bases). Germline values: CDR1 MNHEY, CDR2 SVGEGT. CDR3 length: 15 residues. In nucleotides, the CDR3 is TGTACAGGGTCGCAGGTCCCAGCGGAGCACAATGAGCAGTTCTTC. Its translation: CTGSQVPAEHNEQFF.

This clonotype was detected ten times or more. CDR3 DNA sequence: TGTGCCAGCAGTGAATTGGCGGGGCAGTACTTC. Its protein is CASSELAGQYF. The rearrangement joins TRBV2 to TRBJ2-7, with a tentative D call TRBD2 (5 bases). Trimming cost V 2 bases and J 9 bases, with 8 bases left between them. This CDR3 spans 11 amino acids. CDR1 and CDR2 (germline): SNHLY, FYNNEI.

This chain joins TRBV6-2 or TRBV6-3 and TRBJ2-3; D perhaps matches TRBD2 (6 bases). The CDR3 sequence is 15 residues long. With 2 bases removed from V and 2 bases from J, the gap between germline ends came to 11 bases. The germline CDR1 and CDR2 sequences are MNHEY and SVGEGT. The CDR3 loop reads CASSYGLISTDTQYF. The DNA for the CDR3 is TGTGCCAGCAGTTACGGACTAATATCCACAGATACGCAGTATTTT.

This clonotype came up many times. The chain has TRBV11-2 and TRBJ2-3; the D gene is possibly TRBD1 (5 bases). CDR1 SGHAT and CDR2 FQNNGV come from the germline V gene. The V gene lost 5 bases and the J gene lost 4 bases, with 16 bases spanning the gap. The CDR3 is 15 residues long. The CDR3 reads CASSTGQGTADTQYF. The CDR3 DNA sequence: TGTGCCAGCAGCACCGGACAAGGAACCGCAGATACGCAGTATTTT.